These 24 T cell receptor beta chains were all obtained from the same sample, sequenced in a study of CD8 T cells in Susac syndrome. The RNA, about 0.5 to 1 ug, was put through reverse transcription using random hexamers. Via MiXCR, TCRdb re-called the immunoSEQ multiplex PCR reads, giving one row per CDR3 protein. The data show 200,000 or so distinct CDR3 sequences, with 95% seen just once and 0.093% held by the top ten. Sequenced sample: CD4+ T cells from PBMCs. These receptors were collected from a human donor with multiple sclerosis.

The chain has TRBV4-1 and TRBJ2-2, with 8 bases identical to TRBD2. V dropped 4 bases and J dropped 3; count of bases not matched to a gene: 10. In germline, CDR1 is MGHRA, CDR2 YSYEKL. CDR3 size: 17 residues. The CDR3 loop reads CASSRAQAGGDTGELFF. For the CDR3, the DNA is TGCGCCAGCAGCCGGGCTCAGGCGGGGGGCGACACCGGGGAGCTGTTTTTT.

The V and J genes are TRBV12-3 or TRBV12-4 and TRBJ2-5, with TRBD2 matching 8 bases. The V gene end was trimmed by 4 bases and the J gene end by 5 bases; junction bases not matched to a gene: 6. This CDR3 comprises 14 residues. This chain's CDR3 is CASSSGGGQETQYF. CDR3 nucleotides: TGTGCCAGCAGTTCCGGGGGGGGCCAGGAGACCCAGTACTTC.

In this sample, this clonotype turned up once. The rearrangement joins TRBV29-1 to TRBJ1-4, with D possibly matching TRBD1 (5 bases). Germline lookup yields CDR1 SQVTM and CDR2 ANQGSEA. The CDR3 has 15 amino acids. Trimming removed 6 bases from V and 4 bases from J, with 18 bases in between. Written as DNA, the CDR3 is TGCAGCGTAGTCAAACTCGGGGACGGTAATGAAAAACTGTTTTTT. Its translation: CSVVKLGDGNEKLFF.

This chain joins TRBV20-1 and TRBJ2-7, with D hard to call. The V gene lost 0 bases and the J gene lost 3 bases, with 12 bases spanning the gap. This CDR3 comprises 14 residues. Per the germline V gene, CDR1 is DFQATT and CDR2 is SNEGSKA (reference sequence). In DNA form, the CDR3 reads TGCAGTGCTAGAGATCTGGACGGGCACTACGAGCAGTACTTC. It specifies CSARDLDGHYEQYF.

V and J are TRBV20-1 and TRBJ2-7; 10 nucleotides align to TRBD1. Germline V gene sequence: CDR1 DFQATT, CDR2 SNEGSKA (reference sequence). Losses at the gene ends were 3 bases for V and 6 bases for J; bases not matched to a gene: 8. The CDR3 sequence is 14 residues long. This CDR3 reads CSASSGTGDSEQYF. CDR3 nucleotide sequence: TGCAGTGCTAGCTCTGGGACAGGGGACTCCGAGCAGTACTTC.

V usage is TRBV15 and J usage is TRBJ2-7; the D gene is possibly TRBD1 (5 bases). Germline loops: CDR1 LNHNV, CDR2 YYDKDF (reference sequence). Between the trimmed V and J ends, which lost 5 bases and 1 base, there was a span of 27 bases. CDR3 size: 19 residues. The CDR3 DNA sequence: TGTGCCACCAGCGGGCGATTGTTCCCGACAGCCGCCGATTCCTACGAGCAGTACTTC. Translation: CATSGRLFPTAADSYEQYF.

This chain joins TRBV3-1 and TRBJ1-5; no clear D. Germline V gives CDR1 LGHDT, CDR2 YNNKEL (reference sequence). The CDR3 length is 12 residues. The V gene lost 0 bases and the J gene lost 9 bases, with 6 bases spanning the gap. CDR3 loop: CASSQEMGPQHF. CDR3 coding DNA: TGTGCCAGCAGCCAAGAGATGGGGCCCCAGCATTTT.

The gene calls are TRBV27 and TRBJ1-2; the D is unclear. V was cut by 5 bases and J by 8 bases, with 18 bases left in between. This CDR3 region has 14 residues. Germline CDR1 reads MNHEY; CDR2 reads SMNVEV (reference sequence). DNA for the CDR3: TGTGCCAGCAGTCCCGAGACAAAGGTGGGGGGCTACACCTTC. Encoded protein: CASSPETKVGGYTF.

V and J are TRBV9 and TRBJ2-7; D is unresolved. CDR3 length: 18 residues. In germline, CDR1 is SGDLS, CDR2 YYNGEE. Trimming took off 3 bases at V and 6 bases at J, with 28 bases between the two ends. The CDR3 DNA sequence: TGTGCCAGCAGCGGGGGTGGGCAGAGCTACTACTCTTTGGGCGAGCAGTACTTC. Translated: CASSGGGQSYYSLGEQYF.

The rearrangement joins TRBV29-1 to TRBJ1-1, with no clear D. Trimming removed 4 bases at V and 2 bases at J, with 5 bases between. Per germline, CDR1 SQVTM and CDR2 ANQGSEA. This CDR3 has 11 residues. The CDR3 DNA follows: TGCAGCGTTGGATATAACACTGAAGCTTTCTTT. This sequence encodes CSVGYNTEAFF.

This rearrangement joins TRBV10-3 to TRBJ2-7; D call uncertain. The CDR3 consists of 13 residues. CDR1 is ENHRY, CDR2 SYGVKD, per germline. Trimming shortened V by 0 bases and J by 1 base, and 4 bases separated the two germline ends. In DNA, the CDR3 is TGTGCCATCAGTGAGTCGTTTTCCTACGAGCAGTACTTC. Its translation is CAISESFSYEQYF.

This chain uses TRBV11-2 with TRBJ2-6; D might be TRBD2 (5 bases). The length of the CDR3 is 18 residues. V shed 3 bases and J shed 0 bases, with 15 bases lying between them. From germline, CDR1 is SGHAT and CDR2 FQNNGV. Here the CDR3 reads CASSLGRGIRSGANVLTF. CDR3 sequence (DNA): TGTGCCAGCAGCTTGGGCCGGGGTATCCGCTCTGGGGCCAACGTCCTGACTTTC.

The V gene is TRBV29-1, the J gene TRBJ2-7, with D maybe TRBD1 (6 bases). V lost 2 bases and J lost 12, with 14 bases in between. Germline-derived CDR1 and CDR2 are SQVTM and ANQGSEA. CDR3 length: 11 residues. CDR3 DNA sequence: TGCAGCGTTGAAAGGGACACCGACCTGTACTTC. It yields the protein CSVERDTDLYF.

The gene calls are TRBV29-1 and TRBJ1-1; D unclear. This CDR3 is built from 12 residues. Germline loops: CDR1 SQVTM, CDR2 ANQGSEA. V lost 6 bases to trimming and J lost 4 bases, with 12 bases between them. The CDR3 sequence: CSVVLGGTEAFF. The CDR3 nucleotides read TGCAGCGTCGTGCTGGGTGGCACTGAAGCTTTCTTT.

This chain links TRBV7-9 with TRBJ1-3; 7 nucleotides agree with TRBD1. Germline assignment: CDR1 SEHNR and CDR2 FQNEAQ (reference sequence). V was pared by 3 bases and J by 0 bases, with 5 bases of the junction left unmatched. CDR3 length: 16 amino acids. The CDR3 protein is CASSFGQVLSGNTIYF. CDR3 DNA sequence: TGTGCCAGCAGCTTCGGACAGGTTCTCTCTGGAAACACCATATATTTT.

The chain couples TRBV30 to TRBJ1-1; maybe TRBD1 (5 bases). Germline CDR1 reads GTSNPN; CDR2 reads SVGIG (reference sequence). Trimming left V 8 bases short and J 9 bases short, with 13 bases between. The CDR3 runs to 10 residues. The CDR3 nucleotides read TGTGCCCTGTTTAGGGGCCAAGCTTTCTTT. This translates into CALFRGQAFF.

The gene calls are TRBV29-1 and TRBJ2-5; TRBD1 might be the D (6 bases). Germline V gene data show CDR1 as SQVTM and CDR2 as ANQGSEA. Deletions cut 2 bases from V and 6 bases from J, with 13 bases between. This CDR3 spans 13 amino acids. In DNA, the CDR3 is TGCAGCGTTGAATCTGGGACATGGAAGACCCAGTACTTC. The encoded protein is CSVESGTWKTQYF.

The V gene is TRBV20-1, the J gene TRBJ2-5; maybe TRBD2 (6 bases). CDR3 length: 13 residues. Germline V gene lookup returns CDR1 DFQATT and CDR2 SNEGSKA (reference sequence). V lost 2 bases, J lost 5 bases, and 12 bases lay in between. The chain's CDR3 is CSARPGVAETQYF. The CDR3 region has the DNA TGCAGTGCTAGACCGGGGGTTGCGGAGACCCAGTACTTC.

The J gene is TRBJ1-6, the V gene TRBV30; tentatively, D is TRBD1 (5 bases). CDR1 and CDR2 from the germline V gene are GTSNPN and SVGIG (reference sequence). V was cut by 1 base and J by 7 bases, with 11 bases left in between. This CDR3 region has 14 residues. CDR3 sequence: CAWSGPRENSPLHF. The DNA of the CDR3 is TGTGCCTGGAGTGGCCCCAGGGAAAATTCACCCCTCCACTTT.

The CDR3 loop is CASSPQVGQGSFYSYEQYF. In DNA form, the CDR3 reads TGTGCCAGCTCACCACAAGTCGGACAGGGGAGCTTCTACTCCTACGAGCAGTACTTC. The V and J genes are TRBV18 and TRBJ2-7, with 9 positions matching TRBD1. CDR1 and CDR2 (germline): KGHSH, LQKENI. With 1 base clipped from V and 0 bases from J, the junction kept 13 bases outside the gene matches. This CDR3 contains 19 residues.

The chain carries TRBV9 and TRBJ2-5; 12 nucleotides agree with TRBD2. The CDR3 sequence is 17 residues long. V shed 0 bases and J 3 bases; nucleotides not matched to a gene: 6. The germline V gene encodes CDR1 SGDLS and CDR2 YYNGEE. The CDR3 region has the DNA TGTGCCAGCAGCGTAGGAACTAGCGGGGGGCAAAAAGAGACCCAGTACTTC. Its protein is CASSVGTSGGQKETQYF.

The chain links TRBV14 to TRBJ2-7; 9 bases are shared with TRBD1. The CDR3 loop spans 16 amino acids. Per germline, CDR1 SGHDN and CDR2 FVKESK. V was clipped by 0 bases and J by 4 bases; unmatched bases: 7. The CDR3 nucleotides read TGTGCCAGCAGCCAAGATCGGGGGACAGGGAGGTACGAGCAGTACTTC. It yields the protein CASSQDRGTGRYEQYF.

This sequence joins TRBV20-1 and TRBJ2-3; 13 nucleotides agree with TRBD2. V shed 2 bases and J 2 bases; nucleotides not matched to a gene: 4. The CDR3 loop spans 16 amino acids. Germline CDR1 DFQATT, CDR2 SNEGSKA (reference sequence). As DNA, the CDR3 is TGCAGTGCTAGACCGGGACTAGCGGGGAACACAGATACGCAGTATTTT. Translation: CSARPGLAGNTDTQYF.

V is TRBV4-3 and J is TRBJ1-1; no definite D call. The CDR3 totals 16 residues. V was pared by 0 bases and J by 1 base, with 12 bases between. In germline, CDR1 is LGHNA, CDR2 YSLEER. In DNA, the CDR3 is TGCGCCAGCAGCCAAGAGTCGGCACAGCCGAACACTGAAGCTTTCTTT. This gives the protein CASSQESAQPNTEAFF.